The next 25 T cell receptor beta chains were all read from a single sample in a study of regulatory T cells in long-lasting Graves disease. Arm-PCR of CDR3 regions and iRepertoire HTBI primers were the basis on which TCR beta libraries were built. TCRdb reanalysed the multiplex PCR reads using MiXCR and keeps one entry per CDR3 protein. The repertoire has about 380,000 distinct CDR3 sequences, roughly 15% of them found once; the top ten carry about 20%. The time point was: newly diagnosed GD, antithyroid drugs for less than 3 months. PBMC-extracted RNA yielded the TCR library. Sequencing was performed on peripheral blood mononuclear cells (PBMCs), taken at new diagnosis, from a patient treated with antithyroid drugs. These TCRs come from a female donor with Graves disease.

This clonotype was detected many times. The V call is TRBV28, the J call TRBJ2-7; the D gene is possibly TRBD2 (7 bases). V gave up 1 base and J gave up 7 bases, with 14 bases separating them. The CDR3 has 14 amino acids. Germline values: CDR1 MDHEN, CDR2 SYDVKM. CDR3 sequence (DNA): TGTGCCAGCAGTTTATTCGGGGGGCGAGGGGAGCAGTACTTC. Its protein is CASSLFGGRGEQYF.

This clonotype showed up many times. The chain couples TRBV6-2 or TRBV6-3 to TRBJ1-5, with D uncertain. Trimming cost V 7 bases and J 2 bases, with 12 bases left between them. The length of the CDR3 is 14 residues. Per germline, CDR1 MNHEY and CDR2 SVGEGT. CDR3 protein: CASKGEVGNQPQHF. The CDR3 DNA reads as TGTGCCAGCAAGGGCGAGGTGGGCAATCAGCCCCAGCATTTT.

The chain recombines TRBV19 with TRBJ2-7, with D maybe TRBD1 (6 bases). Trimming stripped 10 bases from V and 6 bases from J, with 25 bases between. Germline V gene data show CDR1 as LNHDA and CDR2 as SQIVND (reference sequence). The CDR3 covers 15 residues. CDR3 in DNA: TGTGCCAATACTCCTCAGGGGCAGGGTTCGTTCGAGCAGTACTTC. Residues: CANTPQGQGSFEQYF.

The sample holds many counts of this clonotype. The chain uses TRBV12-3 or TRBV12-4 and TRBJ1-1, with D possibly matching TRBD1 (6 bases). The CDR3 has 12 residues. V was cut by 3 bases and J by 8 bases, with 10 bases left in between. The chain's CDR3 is CASSFGTPEAFF. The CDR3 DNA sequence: TGTGCCAGCAGTTTCGGGACACCCGAAGCTTTCTTT.

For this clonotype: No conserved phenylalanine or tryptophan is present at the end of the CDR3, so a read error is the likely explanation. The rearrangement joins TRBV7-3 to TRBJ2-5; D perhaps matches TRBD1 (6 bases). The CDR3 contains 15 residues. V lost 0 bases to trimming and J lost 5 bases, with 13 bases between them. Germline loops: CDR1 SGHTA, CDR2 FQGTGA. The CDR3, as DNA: TGTGCCAGCAGCTTAACCGGACAGCCATGGGAGACCCAGTACTCC. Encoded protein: CASSLTGQPWETQYS.

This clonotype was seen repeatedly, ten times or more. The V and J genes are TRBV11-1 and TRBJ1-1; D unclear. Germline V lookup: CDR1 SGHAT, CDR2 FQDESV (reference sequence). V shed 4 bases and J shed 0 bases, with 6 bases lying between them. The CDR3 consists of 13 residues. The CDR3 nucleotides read TGTGCCAGCAGCTCCCTCGTGAACACTGAAGCTTTCTTT. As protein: CASSSLVNTEAFF.

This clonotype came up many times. Here the CDR3 reads CASSLGGSDTDTQYF. The CDR3 DNA follows: TGTGCCAGCAGCTTAGGGGGTTCAGATACAGATACGCAGTATTTT. V gene TRBV11-2 combines with J gene TRBJ2-3; D is unresolved. Trimming stripped 1 base from V and 3 bases from J, with 11 bases between. This CDR3 contains 15 residues. The germline V gene encodes CDR1 SGHAT and CDR2 FQNNGV.

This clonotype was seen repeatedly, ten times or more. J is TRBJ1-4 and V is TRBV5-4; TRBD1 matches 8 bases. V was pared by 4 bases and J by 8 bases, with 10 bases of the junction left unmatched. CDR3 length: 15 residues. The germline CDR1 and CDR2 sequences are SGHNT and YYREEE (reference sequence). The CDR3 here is CASSINQGAQEKLFF. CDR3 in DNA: TGTGCCAGCAGCATCAACCAGGGGGCGCAGGAAAAACTGTTTTTT.

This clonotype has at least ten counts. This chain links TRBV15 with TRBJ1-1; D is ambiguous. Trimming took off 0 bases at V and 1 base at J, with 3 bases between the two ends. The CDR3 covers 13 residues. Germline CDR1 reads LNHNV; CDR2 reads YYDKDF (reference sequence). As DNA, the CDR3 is TGTGCCACCAGCAGAGACGGGAACACTGAAGCTTTCTTT. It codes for CATSRDGNTEAFF.

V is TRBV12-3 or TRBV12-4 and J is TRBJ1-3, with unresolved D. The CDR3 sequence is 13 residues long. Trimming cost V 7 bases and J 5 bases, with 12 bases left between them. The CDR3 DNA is TGTGCCAGCACCCACCCCCACCGAAACACCATATATTTT. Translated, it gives CASTHPHRNTIYF.

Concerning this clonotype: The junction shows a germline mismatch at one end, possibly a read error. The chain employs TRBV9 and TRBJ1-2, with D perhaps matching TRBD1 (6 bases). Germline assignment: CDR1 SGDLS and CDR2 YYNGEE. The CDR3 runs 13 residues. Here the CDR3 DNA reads TGTGCCAGCAGCCCGGGGGGCTCCTATGGCTACGCCTTC. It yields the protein CASSPGGSYGYAF. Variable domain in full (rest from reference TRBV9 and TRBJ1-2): DSGVTQTPKHLITATGQRVTLRCSPRSGDLSVYWYQQSLDQGLQFLIQYYNGEERAKGNILERFSAQQFPDLHSELNLSSLELGDSALYFCASSPGGSYGYAFGSGTRLTVV.

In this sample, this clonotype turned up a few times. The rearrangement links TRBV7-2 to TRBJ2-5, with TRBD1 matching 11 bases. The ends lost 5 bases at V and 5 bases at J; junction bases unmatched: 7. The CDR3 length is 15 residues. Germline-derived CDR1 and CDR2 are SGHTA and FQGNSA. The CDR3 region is CASSLGQGAWETQYF. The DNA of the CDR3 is TGTGCCAGCAGCCTCGGACAGGGGGCGTGGGAGACCCAGTACTTC.

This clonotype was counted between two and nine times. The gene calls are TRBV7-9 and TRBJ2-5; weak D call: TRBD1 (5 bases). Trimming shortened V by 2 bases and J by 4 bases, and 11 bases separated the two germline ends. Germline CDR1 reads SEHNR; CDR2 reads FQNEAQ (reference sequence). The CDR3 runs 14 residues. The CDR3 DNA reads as TGTGCCAGCAGCTTACCAGGGAAGGGAGAGACCCAGTACTTC. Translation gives CASSLPGKGETQYF. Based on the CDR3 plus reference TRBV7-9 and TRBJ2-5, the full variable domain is DTGVSQNPRHKITKRGQNVTFRCDPISEHNRLYWYRQTLGQGPEFLTYFQNEAQLEKSRLLSDRFSAERPKGSFSTLEIQRTEQGDSAMYLCASSLPGKGETQYFGPGTRLLVL.

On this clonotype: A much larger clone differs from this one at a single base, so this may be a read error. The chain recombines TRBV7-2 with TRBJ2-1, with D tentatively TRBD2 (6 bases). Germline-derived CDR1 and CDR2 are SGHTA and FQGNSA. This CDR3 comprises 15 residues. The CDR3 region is CARSPTFGSYNEQFF. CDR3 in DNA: TGTGCCCGCAGCCCGACGTTCGGGAGCTACAATGAGCAGTTCTTC. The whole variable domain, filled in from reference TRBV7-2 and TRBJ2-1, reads GAGVSQSPSNKVTEKGKDVELRCDPISGHTALYWYRQSLGQGLEFLIYFQGNSAPDKSGLPSDRFSAERTGGSVSTLTIQRTQQEDSAVYLCARSPTFGSYNEQFFGPGTRLTVL.

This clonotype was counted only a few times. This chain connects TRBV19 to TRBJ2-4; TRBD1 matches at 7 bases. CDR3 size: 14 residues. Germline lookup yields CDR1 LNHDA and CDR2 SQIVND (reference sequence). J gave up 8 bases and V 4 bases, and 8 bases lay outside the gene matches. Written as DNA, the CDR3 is TGTGCCAGTAGTACCTCACACGACAGGGACATTCAGTACTTC. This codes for CASSTSHDRDIQYF. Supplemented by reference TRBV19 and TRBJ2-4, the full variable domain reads DGGITQSPKYLFRKEGQNVTLSCEQNLNHDAMYWYRQDPGQGLRLIYYSQIVNDFQKGDIAEGYSVSREKKESFPLTVTSAQKNPTAFYLCASSTSHDRDIQYFGAGTRLSVL.

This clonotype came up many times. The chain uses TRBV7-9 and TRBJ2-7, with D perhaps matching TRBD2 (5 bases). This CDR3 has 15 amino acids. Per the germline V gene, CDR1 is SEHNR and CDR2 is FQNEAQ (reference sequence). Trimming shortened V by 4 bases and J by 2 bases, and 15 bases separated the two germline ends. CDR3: CASSSLEGGAYEQYF. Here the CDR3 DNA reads TGTGCCAGCAGCTCCCTAGAGGGTGGTGCCTACGAGCAGTACTTC.

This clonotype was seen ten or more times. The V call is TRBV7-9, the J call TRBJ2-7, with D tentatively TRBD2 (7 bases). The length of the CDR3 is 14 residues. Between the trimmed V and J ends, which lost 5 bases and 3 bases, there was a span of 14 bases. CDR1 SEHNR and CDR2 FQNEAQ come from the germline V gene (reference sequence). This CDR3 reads CASSGREGDYEQYF. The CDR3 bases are TGTGCCAGCAGCGGAAGGGAGGGGGACTACGAGCAGTACTTC. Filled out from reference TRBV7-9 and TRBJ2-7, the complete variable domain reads DTGVSQNPRHKITKRGQNVTFRCDPISEHNRLYWYRQTLGQGPEFLTYFQNEAQLEKSRLLSDRFSAERPKGSFSTLEIQRTEQGDSAMYLCASSGREGDYEQYFGPGTRLTVT.

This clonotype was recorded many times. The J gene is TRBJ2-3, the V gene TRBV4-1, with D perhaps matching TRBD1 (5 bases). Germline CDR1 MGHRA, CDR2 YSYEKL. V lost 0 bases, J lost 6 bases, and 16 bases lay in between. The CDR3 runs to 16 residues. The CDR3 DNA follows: TGCGCCAGCAGCCAAGATAGTTACCCCCGACAGGATACGCAGTATTTT. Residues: CASSQDSYPRQDTQYF.

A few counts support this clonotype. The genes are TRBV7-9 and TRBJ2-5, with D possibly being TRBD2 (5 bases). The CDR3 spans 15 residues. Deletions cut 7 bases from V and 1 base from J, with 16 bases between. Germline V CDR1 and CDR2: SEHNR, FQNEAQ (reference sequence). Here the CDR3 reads CASMRSGRGQETQYF. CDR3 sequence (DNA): TGTGCCAGCATGAGATCCGGCCGGGGCCAAGAGACCCAGTACTTC.

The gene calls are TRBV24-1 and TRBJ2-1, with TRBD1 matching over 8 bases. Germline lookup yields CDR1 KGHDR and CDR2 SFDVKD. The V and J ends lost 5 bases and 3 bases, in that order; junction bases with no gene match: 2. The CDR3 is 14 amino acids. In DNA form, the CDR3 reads TGTGCCACCAGTGGGGGACAGGACTACAATGAGCAGTTCTTC. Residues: CATSGGQDYNEQFF.

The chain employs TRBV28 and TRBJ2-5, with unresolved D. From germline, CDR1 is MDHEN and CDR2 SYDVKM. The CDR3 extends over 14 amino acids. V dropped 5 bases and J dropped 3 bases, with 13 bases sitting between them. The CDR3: CASSQRTDEETQYF. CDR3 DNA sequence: TGTGCCAGCAGTCAACGGACGGATGAAGAGACCCAGTACTTC.

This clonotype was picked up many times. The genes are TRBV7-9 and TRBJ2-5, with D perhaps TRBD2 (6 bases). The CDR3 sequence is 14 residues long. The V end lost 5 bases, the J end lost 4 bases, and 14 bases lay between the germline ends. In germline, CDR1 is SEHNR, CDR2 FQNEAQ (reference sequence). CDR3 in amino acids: CASSPYEAGETQYF. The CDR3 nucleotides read TGTGCCAGCAGCCCGTACGAAGCGGGAGAGACCCAGTACTTC. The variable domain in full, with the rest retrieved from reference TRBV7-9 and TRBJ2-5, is DTGVSQNPRHKITKRGQNVTFRCDPISEHNRLYWYRQTLGQGPEFLTYFQNEAQLEKSRLLSDRFSAERPKGSFSTLEIQRTEQGDSAMYLCASSPYEAGETQYFGPGTRLLVL.

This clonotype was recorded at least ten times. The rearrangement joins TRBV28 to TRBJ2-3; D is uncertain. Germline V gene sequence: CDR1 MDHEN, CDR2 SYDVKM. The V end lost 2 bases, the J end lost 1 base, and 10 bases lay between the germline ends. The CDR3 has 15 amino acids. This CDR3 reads CASSLTSTGTDTQYF. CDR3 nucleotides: TGTGCCAGCAGTTTAACCTCCACGGGCACAGATACGCAGTATTTT.

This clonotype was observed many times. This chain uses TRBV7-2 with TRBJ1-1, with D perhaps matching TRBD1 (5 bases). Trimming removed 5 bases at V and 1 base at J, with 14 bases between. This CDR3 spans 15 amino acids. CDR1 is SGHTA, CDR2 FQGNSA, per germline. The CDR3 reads CASSAGDRSNTEAFF. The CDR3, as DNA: TGTGCCAGCAGCGCCGGAGACAGATCGAACACTGAAGCTTTCTTT.

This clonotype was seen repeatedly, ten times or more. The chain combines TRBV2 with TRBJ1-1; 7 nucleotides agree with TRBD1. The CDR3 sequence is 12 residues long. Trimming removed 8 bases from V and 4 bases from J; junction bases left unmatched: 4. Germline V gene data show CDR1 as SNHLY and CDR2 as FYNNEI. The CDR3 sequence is CASQQGTTEAFF. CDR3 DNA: TGTGCCAGCCAACAGGGGACCACTGAAGCTTTCTTT.